The next 15 T cell receptor beta chains were all read from a single sample in a study of radiotherapy plus CTLA-4 blockade in lung cancer. Method: immunoSEQ multiplex PCR; TCRdb's copy keeps in-frame clones and lacks some. The table shows approximately 53,000 clones, with roughly 85% occurring only once. The starting material was peripheral blood, obtained from a patient treated with radiotherapy plus ipilimumab. The source is a human donor with non-small cell lung cancer whose response to radiotherapy plus ipilimumab could not be evaluated.

The chain uses TRBV12-2 and TRBJ1-1; the D call TRBD1 from the table was never checked on the DNA. TRBV12-2 is a pseudogene. This CDR3 has 12 residues. The CDR3 sequence: CASRPVTGQAFF. CDR3 DNA: TGTGCAAGTCGCCCGGTGACAGGGCAAGCTTTCTTT.

The genes are TRBV6-5 and TRBJ2-3; a weak D match, TRBD2 (6 bases). Trimming cost V 0 bases and J 7 bases, with 14 bases left between them. The CDR3 runs 15 residues. The germline V gene has CDR1 MNHEY and CDR2 SVGAGI. CDR3 DNA: TGTGCCAGCAGTTACTCGACGGGAGTGGTAAATACGCAGTATTTT. Amino acid sequence: CASSYSTGVVNTQYF.

The CDR3 DNA reads TGTGCCGGAGGACTAGCGGGAGACGAGCAGTACTTC. It codes for CAGGLAGDEQYF. The gene calls are TRBV7-9 and TRBJ2-7, with 13 bases fitting TRBD2. CDR1 and CDR2 (germline): SEHNR, FQNEAQ (reference sequence). J lost 5 bases, V lost 11 bases, and 3 bases had no gene match. The CDR3 is 12 residues long.

The rearrangement uses TRBV2 and TRBJ2-1; 14 bases are shared with TRBD2. This CDR3 spans 14 amino acids. Germline V gives CDR1 SNHLY, CDR2 FYNNEI. V lost 7 bases, J lost 9 bases, and 5 bases stayed unmatched. DNA of the CDR3: TGTGCCAGCAAGGGACTAGCGGGAGACGGTGAGCAGTTCTTC. It specifies CASKGLAGDGEQFF.

This clone showed up just a few times. The V gene is TRBV4-2, the J gene TRBJ2-3; D is unclear. Germline V gene data show CDR1 as LGHNA and CDR2 as YNFKEQ. Trimming stripped 0 bases from V and 1 base from J, with 14 bases between. This CDR3 has 17 residues. Written as DNA, the CDR3 is TGTGCCAGCAGCCAAGACCCCCCCAACTCGCGCACAGATACGCAGTATTTT. Translation: CASSQDPPNSRTDTQYF.

The genes are TRBV4-3 and TRBJ1-2; TRBD1 is a possible D gene (6 bases). The CDR3 has 14 residues. CDR1 LGHNA and CDR2 YSLEER come from the germline V gene. V was cut by 0 bases and J by 4 bases, with 9 bases left in between. The CDR3 reads CASSQDPGVYGYTF. CDR3 bases: TGCGCCAGCAGCCAAGACCCAGGGGTCTATGGCTACACCTTC.

The chain recombines TRBV28 with TRBJ1-1, with a tentative D call TRBD1 (5 bases). In germline, CDR1 is MDHEN, CDR2 SYDVKM. The CDR3 runs 15 residues. The V end lost 10 bases, the J end lost 0 bases, and 18 bases lay between the germline ends. The CDR3 nucleotides are TGTGCCACTCTAAAAACAGGTATCATGAACACTGAAGCTTTCTTT. It codes for CATLKTGIMNTEAFF. The whole variable domain, remainder taken from reference TRBV28 and TRBJ1-1, is DVKVTQSSRYLVKRTGEKVFLECVQDMDHENMFWYRQDPGLGLRLIYFSYDVKMKEKGDIPEGYSVSREKKERFSLILESASTNQTSMYLCATLKTGIMNTEAFFGQGTRLTVV.

This rearrangement joins TRBV7-6 to TRBJ2-7; 8 bases map to TRBD2. The J segment lost 2 bases and the V segment lost 6 bases, leaving 3 bases of the junction unmatched. In germline, CDR1 is SGHVS, CDR2 FNYEAQ. The CDR3 length is 13 residues. CDR3 DNA sequence: TGTGCCAGCAGGGGACTAGGGGCCTACGAGCAGTACTTC. Protein product: CASRGLGAYEQYF.

The count of this clone is one. V is TRBV27 and J is TRBJ2-5; 11 nucleotides align to TRBD2. Unmatched junction bases numbered 2, after V lost 3 bases and J lost 2 bases. The germline CDR1 and CDR2 sequences are MNHEY and SMNVEV (reference sequence). The CDR3 is 15 residues long. The CDR3 here is CASSLASGRQETQYF. In nucleotides, the CDR3 is TGTGCCAGCAGTTTGGCTAGCGGGAGGCAAGAGACCCAGTACTTC.

In this sample, this clone turned up once. The V and J genes are TRBV15 and TRBJ2-1; 10 bases are a match to TRBD2. This CDR3 is 17 amino acids long. Germline V gives CDR1 LNHNV, CDR2 YYDKDF (reference sequence). V shed 2 bases and J 6 bases; nucleotides not matched to a gene: 10. CDR3 coding DNA: TGTGCCACCAGCAGAACCCTCCTAGCGGGAGCCATCAATGAGCAGTTCTTC. Its protein product is CATSRTLLAGAINEQFF.

This clone turned up a few times. The rearrangement links TRBV6-6 to TRBJ1-1, with a possible D match to TRBD1 (6 bases). This CDR3 has 14 amino acids. V lost 5 bases and J lost 4, with 14 bases in between. Germline V CDR1 and CDR2: MNHNY, SVGAGI (reference sequence). The CDR3 DNA reads as TGTGCCAGCAGTGTACAGGGCGGACGCACTGAAGCTTTCTTT. Translation: CASSVQGGRTEAFF.

This clone was found once. The chain links TRBV6-6 to TRBJ1-2, with D tentatively TRBD1 (6 bases). This CDR3 is built from 15 residues. Looked up from germline, CDR1 is MNHNY and CDR2 is SVGAGI (reference sequence). V was trimmed by 2 bases and J by 7 bases, leaving 17 bases between them. The CDR3 nucleotides read TGTGCCAGCAGTTACGCGGACAGCCGGAGGAGTGGCTACACCTTC. Protein product: CASSYADSRRSGYTF.

The rearrangement joins TRBV7-9 to TRBJ2-7, with TRBD1 identical over 9 bases. CDR3 length: 13 residues. V was clipped by 10 bases and J by 5 bases; unmatched bases: 9. CDR1 SEHNR and CDR2 FQNEAQ come from the germline V gene (reference sequence). CDR3 loop: CATEGTGRNEQYF. In DNA, the CDR3 is TGTGCCACCGAAGGGACAGGGAGGAACGAGCAGTACTTC.

This chain uses TRBV28 with TRBJ2-7; 7 positions match TRBD1. Germline assignment: CDR1 MDHEN and CDR2 SYDVKM. CDR3 length: 13 amino acids. V trimming: 6 bases; J trimming: 5 bases; junction bases outside the gene matches: 7. CDR3 residues: CASRSTGSNEQYF. The CDR3 DNA sequence: TGTGCCAGCAGATCGACAGGGTCAAACGAGCAGTACTTC.

The V gene is TRBV28, the J gene TRBJ2-7; perhaps TRBD2 as D (6 bases). Germline assignment: CDR1 MDHEN and CDR2 SYDVKM. V lost 5 bases to trimming and J lost 2 bases, with 13 bases between them. The CDR3 sequence is 14 residues long. This CDR3 reads CASSPRDWPYEQYF. CDR3 nucleotide sequence: TGTGCCAGCAGTCCCCGGGACTGGCCCTACGAGCAGTACTTC.